One sample yielded the 21 T cell receptor beta chains listed below, sequenced in a study of tissue T cells after allogeneic stem cell transplantation. Method: immunoSEQ multiplex PCR; TCRdb's copy keeps in-frame clones and lacks some. The data contain roughly 51,000 clones, about three quarters of them seen just once; the ten biggest clones take up roughly 0.5%. The material sequenced was sorted cells pooled from one or two spleens. The source is a pool of C57BL/6 mice in good health.

Comments on this clone: Genes and germline are mouse. The read ends 1 residue before the CDR3 terminus; that terminus is restored from the germline J gene. Other DNA sequences of this sample code for an identical CDR3. This sequence joins TRBV5 and TRBJ1-4; D remains ambiguous. Per the germline V gene, CDR1 is LGHNA and CDR2 is YNLKQL (reference sequence). V lost 1 base and J 5 bases, leaving 5 bases between the germline ends. The CDR3 totals 13 residues. CDR3 sequence reads: CASSQAGNERLFF. CDR3 DNA, as far as it was read: TGTGCCAGCAGCCAAGCGGGGAACGAAAGATTATTT.

On this clone itself: The germline and genes are mouse ones. The sequence runs out 1 residue before the end of the CDR3; the remainder is reconstructed from the germline J gene. The rearrangement joins TRBV5 to TRBJ2-3; no clear D. The V gene lost 4 bases and the J gene lost 0 bases, with 8 bases spanning the gap. Germline V gene lookup returns CDR1 LGHNA and CDR2 YNLKQL (reference sequence). This CDR3 has 14 residues. The CDR3: CASSPTTSAETLYF. The CDR3 DNA, read in part, is TGTGCCAGCAGCCCGACAACTAGTGCAGAAACGCTGTAT.

To note about this clone: Mouse gene names and germline throughout. The sequenced part of the CDR3 DNA is TGTGCCAGCGGTGGGACAGAAGTCTTC. Amino acids: CASGGTEVF. The complete CDR3 reads CASGGTEVFF. The V gene is TRBV13-2, the J gene TRBJ1-1; no definite D call. The CDR3 end falls 1 residue outside the read, so it is completed with the germline J gene. The CDR3 totals 10 residues. The germline CDR1 and CDR2 sequences are NNHNN and SYGAGS (reference sequence). V lost 3 bases to trimming and J lost 5 bases, with 2 bases between them.

Notes on this clone: The genes are named according to mouse. The CDR3 is cut off 1 residue early in the read; its end comes from the germline J gene. The V gene is TRBV20, the J gene TRBJ2-5, with D tentatively TRBD1 (6 bases). CDR1 and CDR2 from the germline V gene are GFQATS and STVNSAI. V was trimmed by 4 bases and J by 3 bases, leaving 11 bases between them. The length of the CDR3 is 13 residues. The CDR3 sequence is CGAKQGRQDTQYF. The CDR3 bases that were read are TGTGGTGCTAAACAGGGTCGGCAAGACACCCAGTAC.

As regards this clone: Mouse gene names and germline throughout. The read finishes 1 residue shy of the CDR3 end, and the germline J gene is used to complete it. Other DNA sequences of this sample code for an identical CDR3. The chain has TRBV15 and TRBJ2-5; no clear D gene. Germline V gives CDR1 SGHND, CDR2 FRSKSL. The CDR3 covers 11 residues. Trimming removed 3 bases from V and 5 bases from J, with 3 bases in between. CDR3 DNA, as far as it was read: TGTGCCAGCAGTTTGGGAGACACCCAGTAC. Its protein is CASSLGDTQY. The CDR3 in its entirety is CASSLGDTQYF.

This clone was picked up one time. The gene names here belong to mouse. The read ends 1 residue shy of where the CDR3 ends; the end is completed using the germline J gene. The chain uses TRBV3 and TRBJ1-3; D not certain. With 7 bases removed from V and 0 bases from J, the gap between germline ends came to 7 bases. Germline V gene sequence: CDR1 SNHLY, CDR2 FYNGKV (reference sequence). The CDR3 spans 13 residues. The CDR3 loop reads CASTEDSGNTLYF. The sequenced CDR3 bases are TGTGCCAGCACCGAGGATTCTGGAAATACGCTCTAT.

A remark on this clone: The genes are named according to mouse. The missing CDR3 end, 1 residue past where the read stops, is filled in from the germline J gene. The chain recombines TRBV13-2 with TRBJ1-3, with 7 nucleotides matching TRBD1. Per the germline V gene, CDR1 is NNHNN and CDR2 is SYGAGS (reference sequence). The CDR3 is 14 residues long. The J segment lost 2 bases and the V segment lost 4 bases, leaving 3 bases of the junction unmatched. Here the CDR3 reads CASGSDRAGNTLYF. CDR3 bases read: TGTGCCAGCGGTTCAGACAGGGCTGGAAATACGCTCTAT.

In regard to this clone: Germline and genes: mouse. The read gets to within 1 residue of the CDR3 end, and the germline J gene fills in the rest. This chain connects TRBV31 to TRBJ1-2, with 7 positions matching TRBD1. CDR1 is GKSSPN and CDR2 is SITVG in the germline V gene. The J segment lost 2 bases and the V segment lost 0 bases, leaving 3 bases of the junction unmatched. CDR3 length: 14 residues. This CDR3 reads CAWSLDRDNSDYTF. The sequenced CDR3 bases are TGTGCCTGGAGTCTAGACAGGGACAACTCCGACTACACC.

With regard to this clone: Mouse germline and gene names are used. The read stops 1 residue short of the end of the CDR3; the missing end is completed from the germline J gene. The chain employs TRBV3 and TRBJ2-7, with unresolved D. There are 15 residues in the CDR3. V lost 0 bases, J lost 0 bases, and 9 bases lay in between. Germline loops: CDR1 SNHLY, CDR2 FYNGKV (reference sequence). The CDR3 bases that were read are TGTGCCAGCAGCTTAGCGCTGGCCAGCTCCTATGAACAGTAC. Translated, it gives CASSLALASSYEQY. The entire CDR3 is CASSLALASSYEQYF.

Notes on this clone: These gene names are mouse names. The read terminates 1 residue before the CDR3 end, so the remaining end is supplied by the germline J gene. The chain couples TRBV19 to TRBJ1-2; 9 bases line up with TRBD1. Germline loops: CDR1 FNHDT, CDR2 SITEND (reference sequence). V gave up 4 bases and J gave up 0 bases; unmatched junction bases: 1. The CDR3 spans 14 residues. The CDR3 sequence is CASSRQGANSDYTF. Partial CDR3 DNA: TGTGCCAGCAGTCGACAGGGGGCAAACTCCGACTACACC.

In this sample, this clone turned up once. Gene labels here are mouse ones. The CDR3 extends 1 residue past the end of the read, so its final part is completed from the germline J gene. The V and J genes are TRBV1 and TRBJ2-2; no definite D call. Per the germline V gene, CDR1 is NSQYPW and CDR2 is LRSPGD (reference sequence). V lost 0 bases, J lost 2 bases, and 7 bases lay in between. This CDR3 is built from 15 residues. The CDR3 bases that were read are TGCACCTGCAGTGCAGATTTGGTGAACACCGGGCAGCTCTAC. This encodes CTCSADLVNTGQLY. The whole CDR3 region reads CTCSADLVNTGQLYF.

Note on this clone: Gene labels here are mouse ones. CDR3 residues: CASGQGQNTLYF. Partial CDR3 DNA: TGTGCCAGCGGACAGGGCCAAAACACCTTGTAC. This rearrangement joins TRBV19 to TRBJ2-4, with 8 bases that match TRBD1. The sequence runs out 1 residue before the end of the CDR3; the remainder is reconstructed from the germline J gene. V was clipped by 7 bases and J by 3 bases; unmatched bases: 1. This CDR3 has 12 amino acids. In germline, CDR1 is FNHDT, CDR2 SITEND (reference sequence).

This clone has just one count. Mouse gene names apply. The read is 1 residue too short to cover the CDR3 end, so that end is filled in from the germline J gene. The chain links TRBV1 to TRBJ2-4; no definite D call. V was clipped by 0 bases and J by 2 bases, with 6 bases between them. The CDR3 spans 14 residues. In germline, CDR1 is NSQYPW, CDR2 LRSPGD (reference sequence). CDR3 in amino acids: CTCSADTLQNTLYF. Incomplete CDR3 DNA: TGCACCTGCAGTGCAGATACACTTCAAAACACCTTGTAC.

Concerning this clone: Gene names are the mouse ones. The CDR3 goes on 1 residue after the read ends, and that part is filled in from the germline J gene. The chain joins TRBV4 to TRBJ1-5; D not certain. The CDR3 loop spans 13 amino acids. V dropped 5 bases and J dropped 3 bases, with 8 bases sitting between them. Germline-derived CDR1 and CDR2 are LGHDT and YNNKQL (reference sequence). The CDR3 region is CASSPRSNQAPLF. Incomplete CDR3 DNA: TGTGCCAGCAGCCCCCGTTCCAACCAGGCTCCGCTT.

Concerning this clone itself: Genes and germline come from the mouse. CDR3 region: CASSLARESYEQYF. The DNA read from the CDR3 is TGTGCAAGCAGCTTAGCGAGGGAATCCTATGAACAGTAC. The chain carries TRBV16 and TRBJ2-7, with D hard to call. The read stops 1 residue short of the end of the CDR3; the missing end is completed from the germline J gene. The CDR3 runs to 14 residues. Germline loops: CDR1 SGHSA, CDR2 FRNQAP. The germline V and J ends were trimmed by 1 base and 1 base, with 8 bases remaining between them. The full variable domain, completed using reference TRBV16 and TRBJ2-7, is NAGVIQTPRHKVTGKGQEATLWCEPISGHSAVFWYRQTIVQGLEFLTYFRNQAPIDDSGMPKERFSAQMPNQSHSTLKIQSTQPQDSAVYLCASSLARESYEQYFGPGTRLTVL.

For this clone: The genes are named according to mouse. The read ends 1 residue early relative to the CDR3; the germline J gene fills the gap. J is TRBJ1-2 and V is TRBV20, with TRBD1 identical over 11 bases. Germline CDR1 and CDR2: GFQATS and STVNSAI. The CDR3 has 15 residues. The V and J ends lost 1 base and 3 bases, in that order; junction bases with no gene match: 4. The CDR3 loop reads CGARVDRGQDSDYTF. Incomplete CDR3 DNA: TGTGGTGCTAGGGTGGACAGGGGGCAGGACTCCGACTACACC.

Notes on this clone: These gene names are mouse names. The read terminates 1 residue ahead of where the CDR3 ends, so the germline J gene completes it. The chain recombines TRBV13-2 with TRBJ2-4; D might be TRBD2 (6 bases). CDR3 length: 14 amino acids. Germline CDR1 is NNHNN and CDR2 is SYGAGS (reference sequence). V lost 0 bases, J lost 6 bases, and 11 bases lay in between. CDR3 loop: CASGDAAGENTLYF. CDR3 bases read: TGTGCCAGCGGTGATGCGGCTGGGGAGAACACCTTGTAC.

Turning to this clone: Gene names refer to mouse genes. The read ends 1 residue shy of where the CDR3 ends; the end is completed using the germline J gene. Additional DNA sequences in this sample encode the identical CDR3. The genes are TRBV3 and TRBJ2-4; D gene ambiguous. V was shortened by 4 bases and J by 4 bases, with 3 bases between the two germline ends. The CDR3 is 11 amino acids. Germline V gives CDR1 SNHLY, CDR2 FYNGKV (reference sequence). CDR3 sequence reads: CASSSENTLYF. The CDR3 bases that were read are TGTGCCAGCAGCTCCGAAAACACCTTGTAC. The variable domain in full, with the rest retrieved from reference TRBV3 and TRBJ2-4, is GPKVLQIPSHQIIDMGQMVTLNCDPVSNHLYFYWYKQILGQQMEFLVNFYNGKVMEKSKLFKDQFSVERPDGSYFTLKIQPTALEDSAVYFCASSSENTLYFGAGTRLSVL.

In regard to this clone: Here the gene names and germline are mouse. The observed sequence ends 1 residue before the CDR3 terminus, with the missing tail filled in from the germline J gene. The rearrangement uses TRBV31 and TRBJ2-3; 9 bases agree with TRBD2. This CDR3 has 12 residues. From germline, CDR1 is GKSSPN and CDR2 SITVG. Here the CDR3 reads CARLGDAETLYF. CDR3 DNA, as far as it was read: TGTGCACGACTGGGGGATGCAGAAACGCTGTAT.

Turning to this clone: Gene and germline names: mouse. Read coverage stops 1 residue before the CDR3 terminus; the germline J gene supplies the remainder. The gene calls are TRBV3 and TRBJ1-2; D not certain. Germline loops: CDR1 SNHLY, CDR2 FYNGKV (reference sequence). The CDR3 spans 12 residues. Trimming took 1 base from V and 1 from J, leaving 1 base between them. The CDR3 reads CASSLENSDYTF. The CDR3 bases that were read are TGTGCCAGCAGCTTAGAAAACTCCGACTACACC. The variable domain in full, completed from reference TRBV3 and TRBJ1-2, reads GPKVLQIPSHQIIDMGQMVTLNCDPVSNHLYFYWYKQILGQQMEFLVNFYNGKVMEKSKLFKDQFSVERPDGSYFTLKIQPTALEDSAVYFCASSLENSDYTFGSGTRLLVI.

Comment on this clone: Gene names are the mouse ones. The read comes to an end 1 residue before the CDR3 does, leaving the germline J gene to fill in the end. V gene TRBV13-3 combines with J gene TRBJ2-4; D might be TRBD1 (6 bases). Germline V gene lookup returns CDR1 NNHDY and CDR2 SYVADS. V lost 5 bases and J lost 0, with 7 bases in between. The CDR3 sequence is 13 residues long. The CDR3 DNA, read in part, is TGTGCCAGCAGGGACAGTAGTCAAAACACCTTGTAC. Translating gives CASRDSSQNTLY. The whole CDR3 sequence is CASRDSSQNTLYF.